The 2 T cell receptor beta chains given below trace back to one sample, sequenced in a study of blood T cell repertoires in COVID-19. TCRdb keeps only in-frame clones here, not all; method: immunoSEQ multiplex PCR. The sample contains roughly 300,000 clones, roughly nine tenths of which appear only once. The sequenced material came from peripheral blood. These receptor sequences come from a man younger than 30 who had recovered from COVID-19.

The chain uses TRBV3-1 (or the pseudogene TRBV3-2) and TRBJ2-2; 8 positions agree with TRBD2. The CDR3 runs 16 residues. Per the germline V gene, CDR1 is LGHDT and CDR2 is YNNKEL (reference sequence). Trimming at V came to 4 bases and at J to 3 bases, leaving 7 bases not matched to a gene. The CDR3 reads CASSPREGSYTGELFF. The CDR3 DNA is TGTGCCAGCAGCCCTCGGGAGGGGTCATACACCGGGGAGCTGTTTTTT.

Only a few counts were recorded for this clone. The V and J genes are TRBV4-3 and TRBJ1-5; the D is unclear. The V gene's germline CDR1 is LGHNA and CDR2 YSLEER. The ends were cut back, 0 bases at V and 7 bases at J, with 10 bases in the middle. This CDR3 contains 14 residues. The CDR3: CASSQDWGAQPQHF. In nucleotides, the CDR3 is TGCGCCAGCAGCCAAGATTGGGGAGCCCAGCCCCAGCATTTT.